A selection of T cell receptor beta chains follows, all from one sample in a study of CD8 T cells in ankylosing spondylitis. TCRdb re-derived calls from the 5' RACE reads in MiXCR, one entry per CDR3 protein. The sample shows 200,000 to 300,000 distinct CDR3 sequences, over 9.5% of them seen only once. The material sequenced was blood, either unsorted or a sorted T cell fraction (not recorded which). The receptors shown here come from a male donor with ankylosing spondylitis or in good health (not recorded which). CDR3s include the opening cysteine and the closing phenylalanine or tryptophan. The D gene is left open where the match is weak. Only part of the rows carry a size: once, few, many, or a class if the clone is expanded.

d_gene,abundance,v_gene,j_gene,CDR3nt,CDR3aa
-,many,TRBV25-1,TRBJ1-1,TGTGCCAGCAGTGACTCTGGACCCGCTTGGGTTACTGAAGCTTTCTTT,CASSDSGPAWVTEAFF
-,many,TRBV14,TRBJ1-6,TGTGCCAGCAGCCAGGGACGGTATAATTCACCCCTCCACTTT,CASSQGRYNSPLHF
-,few,TRBV4-2,TRBJ2-5,TGTGCCAGCAGCCCCGGGGTCCTTGGGGTGGAGACCCAGTACTTC,CASSPGVLGVETQYF
TRBD2,few,TRBV7-9,TRBJ2-5,TGTGCCAGCAGCTTAGACCTAGCGGGGGAGGAGACCCAGTACTTC,CASSLDLAGEETQYF
-,few,TRBV7-9,TRBJ2-3,TGTGCCAGCAGCCCGCTCACCGCCGGAGATACGCAGTATTTT,CASSPLTAGDTQYF
TRBD2,many,TRBV27,TRBJ2-7,TGTGCCAGCAGTTCCGTAGCGGGAGGCAACTACGAGCAGTACTTC,CASSSVAGGNYEQYF
-,few,TRBV10-3,TRBJ1-5,TGTGCCATCAGTGGAGAGGGAGGCAATCAGCCCCAGCATTTT,CAISGEGGNQPQHF
-,-,TRBV20-1,TRBJ1-1,TGCAGTGCTAGTAAGGGTTCCATGAACACTGAAGCTTTCTTT,CSASKGSMNTEAFF
TRBD2,few,TRBV2,TRBJ2-2,TGTGCCAGCAATCTAGCGGGGGGGAACACCGGGGAGCTGTTTTTT,CASNLAGGNTGELFF
-,few,TRBV12-3/TRBV12-4,TRBJ2-5,TGTGCCAGCACCGGAGGAGGAGCAGGGGGGGAGACCCAGTACTTC,CASTGGGAGGETQYF
-,-,TRBV7-2,TRBJ2-1,TGTGCCAGCAGCTTGAGCGTAGCGGCCCACAATGAGCAGTTCTTC,CASSLSVAAHNEQFF
-,many,TRBV9,TRBJ2-7,TGTGCCAGCAGCCCTAGGGCGGAGGGCAGTTCCTACGAGCAGTACTTC,CASSPRAEGSSYEQYF
-,few,TRBV10-2,TRBJ1-5,TGCGCCAGCAGTGAGTCGCGGGGATCGCCCCAGCATTTT,CASSESRGSPQHF
-,many,TRBV7-9,TRBJ2-5,TGTGCCAGCAGGGGTCCCGGGGCCCAAGAGACCCAGTACTTC,CASRGPGAQETQYF
-,many,TRBV12-3/TRBV12-4,TRBJ1-5,TGTGCCAGCAGTTTTCGTTCTAATCAGCCCCAGCATTTT,CASSFRSNQPQHF
TRBD2,-,TRBV18,TRBJ2-3,TGTGTCAGCTCCCCGGGGAGCGGGAGGCCCACAGATACGCAGTATTTT,CVSSPGSGRPTDTQYF
TRBD1,-,TRBV27,TRBJ1-2,TGTGCCAGCAGTCTCACACAGGGGACTGGCTACACCTTC,CASSLTQGTGYTF
TRBD1,many,TRBV2,TRBJ1-2,TGTGCCAGCAGTGAATTGGGACAGGGATATGGCTACACCTTC,CASSELGQGYGYTF
TRBD2,many,TRBV5-6,TRBJ2-1,TGTGCCAGCAGGTCCCGGACTAGCGCCGTCAATGAGCAGTTCTTC,CASRSRTSAVNEQFF
TRBD1,few,TRBV18,TRBJ2-5,TGTGCCAGCTCACGAACCTCAGGGGGCGAGGAGACCCAGTACTTC,CASSRTSGGEETQYF